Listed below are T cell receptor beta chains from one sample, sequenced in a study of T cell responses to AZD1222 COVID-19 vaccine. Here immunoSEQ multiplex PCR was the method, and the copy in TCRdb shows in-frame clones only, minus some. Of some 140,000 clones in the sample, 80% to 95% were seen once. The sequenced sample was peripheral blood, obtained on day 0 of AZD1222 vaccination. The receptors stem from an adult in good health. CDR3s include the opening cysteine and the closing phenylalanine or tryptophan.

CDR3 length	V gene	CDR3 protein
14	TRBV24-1	CATSTRSSTGELFF
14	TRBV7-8	CASSHRDSNQPQHF
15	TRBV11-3	CASSLDRAHPYGYTF
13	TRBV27	CASSFGGFQPQHF
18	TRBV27	CASSRGNPGAYSNQPQHF
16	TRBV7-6	CASSLYPSGGSYEQYF
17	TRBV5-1	CASSWASPSSGANVLTF
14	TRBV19	CASRARFRDTEAFF
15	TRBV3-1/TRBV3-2	CASSQDQVRDYGYTF
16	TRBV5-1	CASSVGEQFVNTEAFF
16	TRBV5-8	CASREPGGTHPGEQYF
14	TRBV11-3	CASSLGGVAGELFF
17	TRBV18	CASSHRMFRRRYNEQFF
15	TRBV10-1	CASSESGPLGETQYF
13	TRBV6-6	CASSYGSTGELFF
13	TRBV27	CASSFRTGYGYTF
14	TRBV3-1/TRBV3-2	CASSLGQNTGELFF
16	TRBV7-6	CASSFSGGADNYGYTF
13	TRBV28	CASSLAGGYEQYF
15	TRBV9	CASSLRQGATDTQYF
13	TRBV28	CASRTLDSYEQYF
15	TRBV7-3	CASSTIPRSYNEQFF
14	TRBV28	CASMPESSGNTIYF
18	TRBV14	CASSHRIRSGTIPYEQYF
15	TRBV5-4	CASSVTGSVPYEQYF
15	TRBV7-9	CASSFKTSGGNEQFF
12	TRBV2	CASRRDASPLHF
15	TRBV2	CASSGQGATNEKLFF
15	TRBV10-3	CAISGIQGWNQPQHF
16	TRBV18	CASSQTQGATGNTIYF
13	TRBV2	CASGREQQETQYF
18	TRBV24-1	CATSAINPFGGRQETQYF
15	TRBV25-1	CASIPSPPSEETQYF
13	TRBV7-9	CASSGPGNYGYTF
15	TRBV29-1	CSVEVRQDNIYEQYF
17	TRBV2	CASSGTRGRSLTGELFF
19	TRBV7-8	CASSLYYNLGGALSYEQYF
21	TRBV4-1	CASSQSRYLSEGGNDNSPLHF
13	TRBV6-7	CASTPSGANVLTF
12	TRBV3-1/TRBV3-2	CASSHARGEQFF
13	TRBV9	CASSVVPSYGYTF
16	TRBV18	CASSGGTRTYTDTQYF
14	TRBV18	CASSELKGSGELFF